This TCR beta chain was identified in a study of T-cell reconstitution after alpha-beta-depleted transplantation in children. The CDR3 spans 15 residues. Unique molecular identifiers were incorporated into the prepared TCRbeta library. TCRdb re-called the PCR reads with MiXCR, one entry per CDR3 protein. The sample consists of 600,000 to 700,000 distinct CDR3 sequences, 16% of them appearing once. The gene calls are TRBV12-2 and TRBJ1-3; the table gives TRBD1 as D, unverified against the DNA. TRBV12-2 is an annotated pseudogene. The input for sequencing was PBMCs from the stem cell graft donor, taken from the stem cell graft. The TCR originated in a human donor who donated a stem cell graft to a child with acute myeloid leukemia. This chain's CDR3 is CASRLIPGRGNTIYF. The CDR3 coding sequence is TGTGCAAGTCGCTTAATCCCAGGGCGGGGAAACACCATATATTTT.